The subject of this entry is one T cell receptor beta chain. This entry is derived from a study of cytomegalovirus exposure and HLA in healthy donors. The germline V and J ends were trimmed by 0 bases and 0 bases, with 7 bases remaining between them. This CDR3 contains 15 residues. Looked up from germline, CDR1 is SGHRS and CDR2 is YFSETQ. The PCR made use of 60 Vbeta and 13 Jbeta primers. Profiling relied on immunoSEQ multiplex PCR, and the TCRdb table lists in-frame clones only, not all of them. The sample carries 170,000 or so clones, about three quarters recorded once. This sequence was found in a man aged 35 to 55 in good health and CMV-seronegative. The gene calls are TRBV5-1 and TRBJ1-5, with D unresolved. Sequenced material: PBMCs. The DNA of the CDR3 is TGCGCCAGCAGCTTGGCAGGCAGTAGCAATCAGCCCCAGCATTTT. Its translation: CASSLAGSSNQPQHF.